The sample holds a few counts of the clone carrying this TCR beta chain. In the original analysis: Amplification with reference gene primers provided the estimates of nucleated cell counts. The repertoire was sequenced with immunoSEQ multiplex PCR; TCRdb's copy has only in-frame clones and lacks some. V, J and clone size derive from that table, while D and trimming were established from the DNA sequence. There are 150,000 to 200,000 clones in the sample; about 80% occur only once, and about a fifth lies in the top ten. This entry comes from a study of blood T cell repertoires in COVID-19. Looking at the study overall: T cells, B-cell-depleted T cells, or PBMCs provided the cDNA or gDNA that served as material.

CDR3 length equals 15 residues. Looked up from germline, CDR1 is SNHLY and CDR2 is FYNNEI. The ends were cut back, 6 bases at V and 7 bases at J, with 19 bases in the middle. This clonotype originated in a woman older than 75 with acute or convalescent COVID-19. This chain links TRBV2 with TRBJ1-5, with D perhaps matching TRBD1 (6 bases). Sequenced: peripheral blood. The CDR3 is CASRGRTGFRQPQHF. The CDR3 DNA reads TGTGCCAGCAGGGGAAGAACAGGGTTTCGACAGCCCCAGCATTTT.